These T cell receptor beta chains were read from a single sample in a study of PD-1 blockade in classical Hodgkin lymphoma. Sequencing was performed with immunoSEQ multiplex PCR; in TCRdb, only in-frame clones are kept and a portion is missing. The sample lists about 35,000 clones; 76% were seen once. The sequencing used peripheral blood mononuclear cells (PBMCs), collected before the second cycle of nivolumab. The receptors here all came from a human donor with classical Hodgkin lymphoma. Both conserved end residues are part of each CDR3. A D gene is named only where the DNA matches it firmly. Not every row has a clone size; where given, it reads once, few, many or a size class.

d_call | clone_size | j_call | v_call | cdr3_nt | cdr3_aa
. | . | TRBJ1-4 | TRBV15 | TGTGCCACCAGCAACCGGGGCTTAAATGAAAAACTGTTTTTT | CATSNRGLNEKLFF
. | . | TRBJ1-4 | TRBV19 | TGTGCCAGTAGTACATGGGGGGCAACTAATGAAAAACTGTTTTTT | CASSTWGATNEKLFF
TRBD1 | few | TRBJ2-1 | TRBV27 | TGTGCCAGCAGTTTAGGGACAGGGCTATACAATGAGCAGTTCTTC | CASSLGTGLYNEQFF
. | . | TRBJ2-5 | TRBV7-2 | TGTGCCAGCATACCCCGGGGGGCCTGGCAAGAGACCCAGTACTTC | CASIPRGAWQETQYF
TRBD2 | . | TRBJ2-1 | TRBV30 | TGTGCCTGGAGTCCTTTTGGGACTAGCGGGGGGGCCTCCTACAATGAGCAGTTCTTC | CAWSPFGTSGGASYNEQFF
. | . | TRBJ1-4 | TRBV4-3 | TGCGCCAGCAGCCAAGAGTGGCCAGGGAACGAAAAACTGTTTTTT | CASSQEWPGNEKLFF
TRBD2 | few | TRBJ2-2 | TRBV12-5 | TGTGCTAGTGGTTCGACTAGCGGGGGGGCTGGTGGGGAGCTGTTTTTT | CASGSTSGGAGGELFF
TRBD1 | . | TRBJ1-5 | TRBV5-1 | TGCGCCAGTCAGGGGGGCAATCAGCCCCAGCATTTT | CASQGGNQPQHF
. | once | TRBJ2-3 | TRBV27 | TGTGCCAGCAGTTCCCGAGGAGGGATGATGAATACGCAGTATTTT | CASSSRGGMMNTQYF
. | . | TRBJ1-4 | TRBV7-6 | TGTGCCAGCAGCTTAGAGGCGGAAAAACTGTTTTTT | CASSLEAEKLFF
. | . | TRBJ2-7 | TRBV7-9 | TGTGCCAGCAGCTTAACAGTGGGGGGCGGCGGAGGCTACGAGCAGTACTTC | CASSLTVGGGGGYEQYF
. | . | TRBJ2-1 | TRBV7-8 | TGTGCCTCGAGATGGGGGGCATCCTACAATGAGCAGTTCTTC | CASRWGASYNEQFF
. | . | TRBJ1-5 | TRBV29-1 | TGCAGCTGCGGACATAGCAATCAGCCCCAGCATTTT | CSCGHSNQPQHF
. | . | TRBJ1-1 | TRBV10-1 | TGCGCCAGCAGCCAGGAGGGGGGTGCAGAAGCTTTCTTT | CASSQEGGAEAFF
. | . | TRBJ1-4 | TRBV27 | TGTGCCAGCACCCCTGCGGGTCAGGTTGGGAAACTGTTTTTT | CASTPAGQVGKLFF
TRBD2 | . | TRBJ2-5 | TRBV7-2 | TGTGCCAGCAGCTCTAGCGGGGCCCACAAGGAGACCCAGTACTTC | CASSSSGAHKETQYF
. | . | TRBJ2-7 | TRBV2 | TGTGCCAGCAGTGAGAGGGCGGGGCGGGGCCCCTACGAGCAGTACTTC | CASSERAGRGPYEQYF
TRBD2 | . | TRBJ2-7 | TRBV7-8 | TGTGCCAGCAGCTTAGTTAGTAGCGGGGGCCTTCACGAGCAGTACTTC | CASSLVSSGGLHEQYF
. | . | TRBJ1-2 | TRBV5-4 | TGTGCCAGCAGCTATATAGCAGGGAACTATGGCTACACCTTC | CASSYIAGNYGYTF
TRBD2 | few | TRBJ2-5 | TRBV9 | TGTGCCAGCAGCCCCGGGACTAGCGGTTGGGAGACCCAGTACTTC | CASSPGTSGWETQYF
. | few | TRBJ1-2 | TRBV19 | TGTGCCAGTAGCGGTCCGGTCCTACCTTCACTCGGGGCTAACTATGGCTACACCTTC | CASSGPVLPSLGANYGYTF
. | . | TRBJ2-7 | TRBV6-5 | TGTGCCAGCAGATCCTACTACGAGCAGTACTTC | CASRSYYEQYF
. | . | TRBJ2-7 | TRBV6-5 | TGTGCCAGCAGTACCCCTAGCTCCTACGAGCAGTACTTC | CASSTPSSYEQYF
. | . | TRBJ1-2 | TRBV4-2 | TGTGCCAGCAGCCAAGTTCCGGCCAAAGAACAATATGGCTACACCTTC | CASSQVPAKEQYGYTF
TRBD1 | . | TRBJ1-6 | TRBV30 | TGTGCCTGGAGTGTAAGTGACAGGGGAGATTCACCCCTCCACTTT | CAWSVSDRGDSPLHF
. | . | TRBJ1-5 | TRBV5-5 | TGTGCCAGCAGCTTGGGGTTGTATCAGCCCCAGCATTTT | CASSLGLYQPQHF
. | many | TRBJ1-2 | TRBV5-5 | TGCGCCAGCAGCCAAGGGTATGGGCACCCCTATGGCTACACCTTC | CASSQGYGHPYGYTF
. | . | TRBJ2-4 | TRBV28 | TGTGCCAGCGTCTCCAGTCAGCCCAGTCTAAAAAACATTCAGTACTTC | CASVSSQPSLKNIQYF
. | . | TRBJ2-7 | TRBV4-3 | TGCGCCAGCAGCCAAGAACAGGACCCTAGCTCCTACGAGCAGTACTTC | CASSQEQDPSSYEQYF
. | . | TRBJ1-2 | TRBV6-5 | TGTGCCAGCAGTAGAGGGACCACTGGCCCTGGCTACACCTTC | CASSRGTTGPGYTF
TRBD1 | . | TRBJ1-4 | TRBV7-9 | TGTGCCAGCAGCGGGGACAGGGGAAAGGAAAAACTGTTTTTT | CASSGDRGKEKLFF
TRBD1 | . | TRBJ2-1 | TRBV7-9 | TGTGCCAGCAGCTTAGGGGACAGGGGCTACAATGAGCAGTTCTTC | CASSLGDRGYNEQFF
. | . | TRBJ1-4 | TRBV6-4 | TGTGCCAGCAGTTGGGAGACTAGGAATGAAAAACTGTTTTTT | CASSWETRNEKLFF
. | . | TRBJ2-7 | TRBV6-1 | TGTGCCAGCAGTTCGACAGCAGCCTACGAGCAGTACTTC | CASSSTAAYEQYF
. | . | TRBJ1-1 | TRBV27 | TGTGCCAGCAGTCCGTCTCTCACAACAGGGCGCACTGAAGCTTTCTTT | CASSPSLTTGRTEAFF